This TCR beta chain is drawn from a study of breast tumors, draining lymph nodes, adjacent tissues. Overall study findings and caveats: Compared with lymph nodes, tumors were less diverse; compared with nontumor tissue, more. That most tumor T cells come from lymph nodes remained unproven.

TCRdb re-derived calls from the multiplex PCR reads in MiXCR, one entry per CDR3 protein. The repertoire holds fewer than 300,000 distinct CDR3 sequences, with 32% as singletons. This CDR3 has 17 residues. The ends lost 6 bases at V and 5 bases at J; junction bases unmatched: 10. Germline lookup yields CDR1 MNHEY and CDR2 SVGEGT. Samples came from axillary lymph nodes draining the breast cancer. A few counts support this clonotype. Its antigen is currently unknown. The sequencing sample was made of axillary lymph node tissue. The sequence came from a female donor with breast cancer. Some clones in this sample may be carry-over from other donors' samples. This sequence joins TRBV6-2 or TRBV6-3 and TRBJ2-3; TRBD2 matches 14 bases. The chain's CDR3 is CASSSGTSGRRVDTQYF. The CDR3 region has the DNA TGTGCCAGCAGCTCCGGGACTAGCGGGAGACGAGTAGATACGCAGTATTTT.